What follows are 2 T cell receptor beta chains derived from one specimen sequenced in a study of T cell changes during pregnancy in multiple sclerosis. Using immunoSEQ multiplex PCR, the repertoire was profiled, and TCRdb retains in-frame clones only, with some absent. The repertoire holds around 61,000 clones, with 85% to 90% as singletons. Sequenced material: peripheral blood, taken in the first trimester of pregnancy. All receptors derive from a female donor in good health, enrolled as a control in a pregnancy study.

This chain connects TRBV7-9 to TRBJ2-5, with 8 nucleotides matching TRBD2. J was trimmed by 1 base and V by 5 bases; bases with no gene match: 3. The CDR3 spans 14 residues. CDR1 and CDR2 from the germline V gene are SEHNR and FQNEAQ (reference sequence). The CDR3 is CASSRSGVQETQYF. In DNA form, the CDR3 reads TGTGCCAGCAGCCGTAGCGGGGTCCAAGAGACCCAGTACTTC.

The J gene is TRBJ2-5, the V gene TRBV6-5, with TRBD1 matching over 7 bases. The junction had 5 bases not matched to a gene; V was cut back by 6 bases and J by 4 bases. Germline assignment: CDR1 MNHEY and CDR2 SVGAGI. The CDR3 consists of 13 residues. CDR3 region: CASRQNRGETQYF. Written as DNA, the CDR3 is TGTGCCAGCAGGCAGAACAGGGGAGAGACCCAGTACTTC.